One and the same sample provided the 12 T cell receptor beta chains below, sequenced in a study of response to subunit inactivated influenza vaccine. TCRdb redid the calling of the RT-PCR reads with MiXCR, one entry per CDR3 protein. The profile shows hundreds of thousands of distinct CDR3 sequences, about 18% of them singletons. Specimen: PBMCs from blood, collected about 5 days after vaccination. The receptors derive from a middle-aged man who received an inactivated influenza vaccine.

The chain links TRBV12-3 or TRBV12-4 to TRBJ2-7; 8 bases align to TRBD2. V was pared by 3 bases and J by 7 bases, with 11 bases of the junction left unmatched. CDR3 size: 15 residues. As DNA, the CDR3 is TGTGCCAGCAGTTTTATTGGACGGGGGGGCTCGGAGCAGTACTTC. As protein: CASSFIGRGGSEQYF.

The chain joins TRBV4-2 to TRBJ2-1, with TRBD2 as a possible D gene (6 bases). This CDR3 spans 15 amino acids. Germline lookup yields CDR1 LGHNA and CDR2 YNFKEQ. V was cut by 0 bases and J by 8 bases, with 14 bases left in between. CDR3 sequence: CASSQDRTGVYEQFF. In nucleotides, the CDR3 is TGTGCCAGCAGCCAAGATAGAACGGGGGTCTATGAGCAGTTCTTC.

The J gene is TRBJ2-3, the V gene TRBV6-2 or TRBV6-3; possible D gene TRBD2, 6 bases. The CDR3 has 19 residues. Germline loops: CDR1 MNHEY, CDR2 SVGEGT. V was trimmed by 4 bases and J by 0 bases, leaving 23 bases between them. CDR3 protein: CASSSSRDSIPASTDTQYF. CDR3 nucleotides: TGTGCCAGCAGTTCCAGCCGGGACTCCATACCCGCTAGCACAGATACGCAGTATTTT.

Ten or more counts support this clonotype. A junction boundary mismatches the germline segment, possibly from a read error. This CDR3 reads CASSQGGSQETQYF. CDR3 DNA sequence: TGTGCCAGCAGCCAAGGGGGCTCCCAAGAGACCCAGTACTTC. The chain recombines TRBV4-1 with TRBJ2-5; 7 bases are shared with TRBD1. The CDR3 has 14 residues. Germline CDR1 reads MGHRA; CDR2 reads YSYEKL.

The rearrangement uses TRBV5-1 and TRBJ2-2; TRBD1 agrees at 8 bases. This CDR3 has 15 residues. The ends lost 4 bases at V and 2 bases at J; junction bases unmatched: 4. Germline V gene data show CDR1 as SGHRS and CDR2 as YFSETQ. The CDR3 loop reads CASSKDRANTGELFF. CDR3 sequence (DNA): TGCGCCAGCAGCAAGGACAGGGCTAACACCGGGGAGCTGTTTTTT.

The genes are TRBV12-3 or TRBV12-4 and TRBJ1-5, with unresolved D. CDR3 length: 17 amino acids. V lost 3 bases and J lost 2, with 17 bases in between. The CDR3 is CASSFVGGHRGNQPQHF. CDR3 sequence (DNA): TGTGCCAGCAGTTTCGTAGGTGGGCACAGAGGCAATCAGCCCCAGCATTTT.

The chain links TRBV6-5 to TRBJ2-2, with a weak D call TRBD1 (6 bases). The CDR3 sequence is 18 residues long. CDR1 and CDR2 from the germline V gene are MNHEY and SVGAGI. V was shortened by 2 bases and J by 0 bases, with 16 bases between the two germline ends. As DNA, the CDR3 is TGTGCCAGCAGTTACCCGAGGGGGTGGCCGACGAACACCGGGGAGCTGTTTTTT. As protein: CASSYPRGWPTNTGELFF.

The rearrangement links TRBV3-1 to TRBJ2-2; 7 nucleotides match TRBD1. J lost 4 bases, V lost 5 bases, and 4 bases had no gene match. Germline values: CDR1 LGHDT, CDR2 YNNKEL (reference sequence). The CDR3 sequence is 14 residues long. The CDR3 DNA follows: TGTGCCAGCAGCGACAGGGCGGCCACCGGGGAGCTGTTTTTT. Its protein is CASSDRAATGELFF.

This clonotype was seen many times. The gene calls are TRBV4-3 and TRBJ1-1; D might be TRBD1 (5 bases). Trimming pared 1 base from V and 4 bases from J, leaving 10 bases between. CDR3 size: 14 residues. The germline gives CDR1 LGHNA, CDR2 YSLEER. CDR3 DNA: TGCGCCAGCAGCCAAGGCCCGGGGGGCACTGAAGCTTTCTTT. As protein: CASSQGPGGTEAFF.

This clonotype was found a few times. The V call is TRBV9, the J call TRBJ2-5; D gene uncertain. Germline V gives CDR1 SGDLS, CDR2 YYNGEE. This CDR3 region has 13 residues. Trimming left V 0 bases short and J 7 bases short, with 10 bases between. The CDR3 sequence: CASSVARWGTQYF. CDR3 nucleotide sequence: TGTGCCAGCAGCGTAGCGAGGTGGGGGACCCAGTACTTC.

This clonotype was detected only a few times. The chain combines TRBV15 with TRBJ2-7, with D hard to call. The germline V gene encodes CDR1 LNHNV and CDR2 YYDKDF (reference sequence). With 1 base removed from V and 1 base from J, the gap between germline ends came to 14 bases. The CDR3 length is 16 residues. CDR3 bases: TGTGCCACCAGCAGAGGTCGGACGGTGGGGTCCTACGAGCAGTACTTC. Residues: CATSRGRTVGSYEQYF.

This clonotype was observed a handful of times. The J gene is TRBJ2-7, the V gene TRBV25-1, with TRBD1 as a possible D gene (5 bases). Germline assignment: CDR1 MGHDK and CDR2 SYGVNS. The CDR3 has 14 residues. Deletions cut 3 bases from V and 1 base from J, with 10 bases between. CDR3: CASSDAGQSYEQYF. The CDR3 DNA follows: TGTGCCAGCAGTGACGCAGGGCAGTCCTACGAGCAGTACTTC.